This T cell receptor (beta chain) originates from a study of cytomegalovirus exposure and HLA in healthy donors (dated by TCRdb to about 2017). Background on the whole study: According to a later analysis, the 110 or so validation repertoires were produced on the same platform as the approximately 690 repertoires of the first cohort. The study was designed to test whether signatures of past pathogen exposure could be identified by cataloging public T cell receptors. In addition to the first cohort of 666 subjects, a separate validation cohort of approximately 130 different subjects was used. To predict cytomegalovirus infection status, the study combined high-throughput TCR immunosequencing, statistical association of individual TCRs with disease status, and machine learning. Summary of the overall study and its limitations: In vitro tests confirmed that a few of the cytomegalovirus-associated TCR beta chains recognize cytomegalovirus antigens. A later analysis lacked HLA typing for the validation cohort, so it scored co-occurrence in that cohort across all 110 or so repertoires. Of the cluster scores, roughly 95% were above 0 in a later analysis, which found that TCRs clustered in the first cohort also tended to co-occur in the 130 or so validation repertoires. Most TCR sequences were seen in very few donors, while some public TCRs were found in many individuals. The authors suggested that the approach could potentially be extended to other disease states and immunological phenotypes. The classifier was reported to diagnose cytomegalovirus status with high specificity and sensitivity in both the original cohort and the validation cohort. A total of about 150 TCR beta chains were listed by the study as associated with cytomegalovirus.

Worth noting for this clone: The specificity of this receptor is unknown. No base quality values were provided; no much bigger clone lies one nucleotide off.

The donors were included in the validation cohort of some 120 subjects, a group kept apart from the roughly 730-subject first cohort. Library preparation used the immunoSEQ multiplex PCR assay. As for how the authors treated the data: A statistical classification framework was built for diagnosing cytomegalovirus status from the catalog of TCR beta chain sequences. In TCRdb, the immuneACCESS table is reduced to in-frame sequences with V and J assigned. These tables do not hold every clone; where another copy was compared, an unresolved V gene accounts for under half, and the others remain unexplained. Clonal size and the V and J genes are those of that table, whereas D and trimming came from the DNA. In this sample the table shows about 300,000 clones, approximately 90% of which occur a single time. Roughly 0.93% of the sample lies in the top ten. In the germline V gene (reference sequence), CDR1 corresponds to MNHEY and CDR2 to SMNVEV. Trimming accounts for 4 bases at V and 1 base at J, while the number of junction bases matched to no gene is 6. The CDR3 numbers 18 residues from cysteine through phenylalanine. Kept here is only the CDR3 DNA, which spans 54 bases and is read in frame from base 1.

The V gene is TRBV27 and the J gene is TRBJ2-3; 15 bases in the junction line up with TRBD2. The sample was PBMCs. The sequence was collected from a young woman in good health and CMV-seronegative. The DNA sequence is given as TGTGCCAGCAGTTCCTGGACTAGCGGGAGGGGAGGCACAGATACGCAGTATTTT. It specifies CASSSWTSGRGGTDTQYF.